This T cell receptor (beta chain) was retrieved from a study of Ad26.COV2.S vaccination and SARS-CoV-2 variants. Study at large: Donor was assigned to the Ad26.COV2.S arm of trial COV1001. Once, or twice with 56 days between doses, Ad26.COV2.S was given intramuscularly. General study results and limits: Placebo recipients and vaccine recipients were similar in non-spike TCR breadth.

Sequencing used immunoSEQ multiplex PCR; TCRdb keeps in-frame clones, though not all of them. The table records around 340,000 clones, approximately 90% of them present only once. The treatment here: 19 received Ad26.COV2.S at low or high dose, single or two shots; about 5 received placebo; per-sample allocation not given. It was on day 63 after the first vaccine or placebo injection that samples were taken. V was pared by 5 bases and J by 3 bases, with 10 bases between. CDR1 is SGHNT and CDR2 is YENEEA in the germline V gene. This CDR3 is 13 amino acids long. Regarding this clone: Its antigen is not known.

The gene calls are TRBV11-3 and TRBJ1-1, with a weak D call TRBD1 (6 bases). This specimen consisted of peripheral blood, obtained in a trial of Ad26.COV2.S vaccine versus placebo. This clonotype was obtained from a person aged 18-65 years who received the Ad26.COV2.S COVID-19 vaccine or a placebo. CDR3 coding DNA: TGTGCCAGCAGCAAATACAGGGACACTGAAGCTTTCTTT. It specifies CASSKYRDTEAFF.